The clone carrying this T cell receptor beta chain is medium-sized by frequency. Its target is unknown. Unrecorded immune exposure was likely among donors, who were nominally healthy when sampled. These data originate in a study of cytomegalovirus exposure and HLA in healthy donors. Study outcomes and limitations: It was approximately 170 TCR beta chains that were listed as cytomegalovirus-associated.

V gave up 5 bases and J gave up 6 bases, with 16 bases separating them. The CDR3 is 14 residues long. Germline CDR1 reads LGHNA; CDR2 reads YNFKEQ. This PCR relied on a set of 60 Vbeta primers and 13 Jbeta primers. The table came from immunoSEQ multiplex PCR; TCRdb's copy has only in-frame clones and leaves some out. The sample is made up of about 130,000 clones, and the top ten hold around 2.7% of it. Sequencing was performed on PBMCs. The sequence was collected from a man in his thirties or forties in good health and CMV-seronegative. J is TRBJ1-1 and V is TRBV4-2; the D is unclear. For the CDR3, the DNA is TGTGCCAGCAGCAATTCGGTCCGAGAGGCTGAAGCTTTCTTT. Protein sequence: CASSNSVREAEAFF.